Listed below are T cell receptor beta chains from one sample, sequenced in a study of shared clonotypes between healthy human individuals. This table comes from immunoSEQ multiplex PCR, and its TCRdb copy is limited to in-frame clones, with some not included. The data show nearly 2 million clones, with just under 95% seen just once and more than 0.95% held by the top ten. Sequences were obtained from naive CD8+ T cells sorted from blood. Receptors originate from a man aged 18 to 29 in good health. The CDR3 runs from the conserved cysteine through the conserved F or W. The D gene is left open where the match is weak. Some rows mark clone size as missing; the rest say once, few, many or name a class of expanded clone.

clone_size	v_call	cdr3_length	j_call	d_call	cdr3_nt	cdr3_aa
NA	TRBV18	14	TRBJ2-7	NA	TGTGCCAGCTCACCCTCTCAGCGGGCCTACGAGCAGTACTTC	CASSPSQRAYEQYF
NA	TRBV10-1	16	TRBJ2-1	TRBD2	TGCGCCAGGAGGGCGAGGGAGGGATATTCCTACAATGAGCAGTTCTTC	CARRAREGYSYNEQFF
NA	TRBV27	12	TRBJ1-2	TRBD1	TGTGCCAGCGGACAGGGGGGCTATGGCTACACCTTC	CASGQGGYGYTF
NA	TRBV7-2	15	TRBJ2-7	TRBD1	TGTGCCAGCAGCTGGGACAGGGGCCTCCCCTACGAGCAGTACTTC	CASSWDRGLPYEQYF
NA	TRBV2	15	TRBJ1-2	TRBD1	TGTGCCAGGGTCTTACAGGGGTTGGCTAACTATGGCTACACCTTC	CARVLQGLANYGYTF
NA	TRBV2	17	TRBJ2-1	TRBD2	TGTGCCAGCAGTGATGAGGCTAGCGGGAGGAATCACAATGAGCAGTTCTTC	CASSDEASGRNHNEQFF
NA	TRBV13	16	TRBJ1-1	NA	TGTGCCAGCAGCTTAGGCCTAACGGCAGAGAACACTGAAGCTTTCTTT	CASSLGLTAENTEAFF
NA	TRBV5-1	16	TRBJ2-3	TRBD2	TGCGCCAGCAGCTTGGCCCTAGCGGGGGGGGCAGATACGCAGTATTTT	CASSLALAGGADTQYF
NA	TRBV19	15	TRBJ2-2	TRBD2	TGTGCCAGTAGTATCGGGGGACTAGCCCACGGGGAGCTGTTTTTT	CASSIGGLAHGELFF
NA	TRBV10-1	16	TRBJ1-3	NA	TGCGCCTTTCTCGCCACCATAGGGGACACTGGAAACACCATATATTTT	CAFLATIGDTGNTIYF
once	TRBV28	15	TRBJ1-4	NA	TGTGCCAGCAGTCTAAGGTCCGCGTTCGCCGAAAAACTGTTTTTT	CASSLRSAFAEKLFF
NA	TRBV5-4	17	TRBJ2-7	TRBD2	TGTGCCAGCAGCTCCCCTCCGGTAGGGACTAGCGGCTACGAGCAGTACTTC	CASSSPPVGTSGYEQYF
NA	TRBV7-9	14	TRBJ1-2	NA	TGTGCCAGCAGCCCGCAGGGCAGTATGGGGAGCTACACCTTC	CASSPQGSMGSYTF
NA	TRBV27	11	TRBJ2-7	NA	TGTGCCAGCGAGGGGTCCGGCGAGCAGTACTTC	CASEGSGEQYF
NA	TRBV29-1	13	TRBJ2-2	NA	TGCAGCGTTGTCCTGAGGGGCGGCGGGGAGCTGTTTTTT	CSVVLRGGGELFF
NA	TRBV4-1	15	TRBJ1-1	NA	TGCGCCAGCAGCCATGCGGGCTCCGGGAGCACTGAAGCTTTCTTT	CASSHAGSGSTEAFF
NA	TRBV27	13	TRBJ2-7	NA	TGTGCCAGCAGCCAGCAGTTCTCCTACGAGCAGTACTTC	CASSQQFSYEQYF
few	TRBV7-9	13	TRBJ1-2	NA	TGTGCCAGCAGCTTTCAGGATTTCTATGGCTACACCTTC	CASSFQDFYGYTF
NA	TRBV5-6	13	TRBJ1-6	TRBD1	TGTGCCAGCAGCTCTCAGGGGGACTCACCCCTCCACTTT	CASSSQGDSPLHF
NA	TRBV6-5	15	TRBJ2-2	NA	TGTGCCAGCAGTTACTCCACAGGGGGGGCCGGGGAGCTGTTTTTT	CASSYSTGGAGELFF
NA	TRBV29-1	14	TRBJ2-1	NA	TGCAGCGTTGAAGCCGGGCAGAGTTACAATGAGCAGTTCTTC	CSVEAGQSYNEQFF
once	TRBV27	16	TRBJ2-7	TRBD2	TGTGCCAGCAGTTTAAGGTCCCTAGCGGGGAGCTACGAGCAGTACTTC	CASSLRSLAGSYEQYF
few	TRBV7-9	13	TRBJ1-2	NA	TGTGCCAGCAGCTTATCCAGTAACTATGGCTACACCTTC	CASSLSSNYGYTF